This entry is about one T cell receptor beta chain. This record comes from a study of CD8 T cells in Susac syndrome. The multiple sclerosis controls consisted of treatment-naive patients with relapsing-remitting disease, either stable or active. The RNA input was roughly 0.45 to 1 ug, and it was reverse transcribed with random hexamers. Across 54 Vbeta and 13 Jbeta, immunoSEQ multiplex PCR amplified TCR beta CDR3. One entry per CDR3 protein results from TCRdb running MiXCR on the immunoSEQ multiplex PCR reads. The sample has about 200,000 distinct CDR3 sequences, more than 85% seen once; the top ten hold approximately 0.08%. The sequence was obtained from a human donor with multiple sclerosis. Input material: CD4+ T cells from PBMCs.

In DNA, the CDR3 is TGTGCCAGCTCCGGACAGTCGGTCACAGATACGCAGTATTTT. Amino acids: CASSGQSVTDTQYF. The V and J genes are TRBV18 and TRBJ2-3; D perhaps matches TRBD1 (6 bases). This CDR3 contains 14 residues. Trimming left V 6 bases short and J 2 bases short, with 12 bases between. Germline values: CDR1 KGHSH, CDR2 LQKENI.